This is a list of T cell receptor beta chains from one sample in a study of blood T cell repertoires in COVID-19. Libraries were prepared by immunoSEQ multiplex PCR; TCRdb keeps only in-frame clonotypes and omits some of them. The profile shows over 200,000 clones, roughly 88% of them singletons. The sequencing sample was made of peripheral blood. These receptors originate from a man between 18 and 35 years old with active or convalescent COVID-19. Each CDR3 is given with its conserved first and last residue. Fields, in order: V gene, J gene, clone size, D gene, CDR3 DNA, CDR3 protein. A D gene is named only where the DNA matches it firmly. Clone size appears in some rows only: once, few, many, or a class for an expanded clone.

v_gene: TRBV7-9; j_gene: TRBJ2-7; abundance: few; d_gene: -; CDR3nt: TGTGCCAGCAGCTTGGCAGCGAGCGAGCAGTACTTC; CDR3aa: CASSLAASEQYF
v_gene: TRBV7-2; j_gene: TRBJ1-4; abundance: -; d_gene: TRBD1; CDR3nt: TGTGCCAGCAGCCAGAGACAGGGGGCGCGTGAAAAACTGTTTTTT; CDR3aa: CASSQRQGAREKLFF
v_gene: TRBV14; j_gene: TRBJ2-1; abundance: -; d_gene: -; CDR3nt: TGTGCCAGCAGCCATCGCCGGGACTCCAATGAGCAGTTCTTC; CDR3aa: CASSHRRDSNEQFF
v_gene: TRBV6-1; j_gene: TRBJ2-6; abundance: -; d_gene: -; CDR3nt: TGTGCCAGCAGTGAACCGCGGGGCTCCGGGGCCAACGTCCTGACTTTC; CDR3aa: CASSEPRGSGANVLTF
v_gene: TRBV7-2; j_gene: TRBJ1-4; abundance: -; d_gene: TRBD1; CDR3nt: TGTGCCAGCGCCCAGGCAGGGGGCAAGGAAAAACTGTTTTTT; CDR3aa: CASAQAGGKEKLFF
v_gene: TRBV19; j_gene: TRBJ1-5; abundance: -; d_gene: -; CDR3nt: TGTGCCAGTCGTCCCTCGAATCAGCCCCAGCATTTT; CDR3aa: CASRPSNQPQHF
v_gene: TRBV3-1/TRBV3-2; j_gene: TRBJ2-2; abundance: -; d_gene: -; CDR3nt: TGTGCCAGCAGCCAAGAAGGGGGATTCGCTGAGCTGTTTTTT; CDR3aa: CASSQEGGFAELFF
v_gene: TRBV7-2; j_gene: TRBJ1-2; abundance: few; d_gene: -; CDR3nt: TGTGCCAGCAGCTCCCTGAGCGGATTCGGACCCTCCTATGGCTACACCTTC; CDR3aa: CASSSLSGFGPSYGYTF
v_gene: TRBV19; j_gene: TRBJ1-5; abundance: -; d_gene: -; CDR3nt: TGTGCCAGTAGTTACGGGGTTCAGCCCCAGCATTTT; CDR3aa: CASSYGVQPQHF
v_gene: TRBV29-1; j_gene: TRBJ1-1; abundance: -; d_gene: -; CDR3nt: TGCAGCGTTGAGCCGGCCGGGAGCACTGAAGCTTTCTTT; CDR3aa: CSVEPAGSTEAFF
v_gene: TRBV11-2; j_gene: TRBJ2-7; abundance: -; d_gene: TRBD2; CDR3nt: TGTGCCAGCAGCTTAGCGGTAGCGGGAGGCCGGGAGCAGTACTTC; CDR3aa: CASSLAVAGGREQYF
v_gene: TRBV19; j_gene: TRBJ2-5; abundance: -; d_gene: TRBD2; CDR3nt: TGTGCCAGTAGTCTAAAAGGACTAGCGGGAGCGGGGCAAGAGACCCAGTACTTC; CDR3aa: CASSLKGLAGAGQETQYF
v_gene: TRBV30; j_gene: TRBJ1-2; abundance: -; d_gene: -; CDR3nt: TGTGCCTGTTTCGGGGGTCCTAACTATGGCTACACCTTC; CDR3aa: CACFGGPNYGYTF
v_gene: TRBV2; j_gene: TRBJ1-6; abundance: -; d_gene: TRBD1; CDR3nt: TGTGCCAGCCTCCGGGACAGAGATAATTCACCCCTCCACTTT; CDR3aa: CASLRDRDNSPLHF
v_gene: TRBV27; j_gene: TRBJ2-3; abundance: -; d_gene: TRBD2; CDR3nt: TGTGCCAGCAGTTTAAGCGGGAGCGAGTCAGATACGCAGTATTTT; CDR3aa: CASSLSGSESDTQYF
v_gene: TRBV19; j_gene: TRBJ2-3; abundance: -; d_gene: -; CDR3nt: TGTGCCAGTAGGGGCCAGAACTCAGATACGCAGTATTTT; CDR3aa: CASRGQNSDTQYF
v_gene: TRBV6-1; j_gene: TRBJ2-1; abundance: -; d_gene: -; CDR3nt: TGTGCCAGCAGTGAAAGTAGCCGCGGGTTCGGCAATGAGCAGTTCTTC; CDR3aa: CASSESSRGFGNEQFF
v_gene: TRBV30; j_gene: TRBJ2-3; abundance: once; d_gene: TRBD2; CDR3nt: TGTGCCTGGAGTGGACTAGCGGGAGGGCGCACAGATACGCAGTATTTT; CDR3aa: CAWSGLAGGRTDTQYF
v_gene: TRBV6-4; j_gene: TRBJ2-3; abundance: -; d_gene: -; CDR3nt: TGTGCCAGCAGTCCCGAAGACAGACCCGCCACAGATACGCAGTATTTT; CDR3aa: CASSPEDRPATDTQYF
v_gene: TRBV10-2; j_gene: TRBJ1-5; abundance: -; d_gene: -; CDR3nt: TGCGCCAGCAGTGAGTCCGTAGGGAGTGGGTTATTAGGTCAGCCCCAGCATTTT; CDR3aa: CASSESVGSGLLGQPQHF
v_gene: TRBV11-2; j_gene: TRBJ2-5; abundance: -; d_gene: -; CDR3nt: TGTGCCAGCAGCCCCCGTGAAGGGCGGGCGGTAGAGACCCAGTACTTC; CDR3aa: CASSPREGRAVETQYF
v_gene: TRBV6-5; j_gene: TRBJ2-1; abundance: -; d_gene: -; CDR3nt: TGTGCCAGCAGAAGCACTAGCTCTGAGCAGTTCTTC; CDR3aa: CASRSTSSEQFF
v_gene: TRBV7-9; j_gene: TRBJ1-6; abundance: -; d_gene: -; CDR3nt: TGTGCCAGCCACAGGGTAGATAATTCACCCCTCCACTTT; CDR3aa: CASHRVDNSPLHF
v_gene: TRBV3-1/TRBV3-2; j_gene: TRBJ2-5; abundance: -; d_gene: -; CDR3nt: TGTGCCAGCAGCTTCGTCGTCGAGACCCAGTACTTC; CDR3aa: CASSFVVETQYF
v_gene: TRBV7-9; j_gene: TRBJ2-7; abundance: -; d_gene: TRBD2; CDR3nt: TGTGCCAGCAGCCCCGCGGGGGGTTCCTACGAGCAGTACTTC; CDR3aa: CASSPAGGSYEQYF
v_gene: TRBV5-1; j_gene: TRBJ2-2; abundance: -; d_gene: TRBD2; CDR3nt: TGCGCCAGCAGCTTTATGACTAGCGGTAACACCGGGGAGCTGTTTTTT; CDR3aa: CASSFMTSGNTGELFF
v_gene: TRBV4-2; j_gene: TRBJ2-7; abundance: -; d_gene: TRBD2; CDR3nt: TGTGCCAGCAGCCAAGAAGCGAGGACTAGCGGCTCCTACGAGCAGTACTTC; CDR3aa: CASSQEARTSGSYEQYF
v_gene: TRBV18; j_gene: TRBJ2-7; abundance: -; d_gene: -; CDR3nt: TGTGCCAGCTCACCAGTAGCTACGGCCTACGAGCAGTACTTC; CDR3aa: CASSPVATAYEQYF
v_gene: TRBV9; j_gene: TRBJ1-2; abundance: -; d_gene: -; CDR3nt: TGTGCCAGCAGCGTAGAGAGCGGCGGTACTAACTATGGCTACACCTTC; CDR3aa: CASSVESGGTNYGYTF
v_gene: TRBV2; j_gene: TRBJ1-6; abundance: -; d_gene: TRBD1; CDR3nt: TGTGCCAGCAGGGTCGACAGGGTCGGTTCACCCCTCCACTTT; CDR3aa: CASRVDRVGSPLHF
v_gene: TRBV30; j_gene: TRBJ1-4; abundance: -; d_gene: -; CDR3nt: TGTGCCTGGGGGGACTGGGGATTGGATGAAAAACTGTTTTTT; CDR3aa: CAWGDWGLDEKLFF
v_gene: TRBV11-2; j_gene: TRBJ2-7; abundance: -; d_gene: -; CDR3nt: TGTGCCAGCAGCTTAGGCAGGGGCTACGAGCAGTACTTC; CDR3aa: CASSLGRGYEQYF
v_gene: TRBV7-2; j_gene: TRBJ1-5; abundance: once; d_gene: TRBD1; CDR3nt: TGTGCCAGCAGCATGACAGGGGGCTTCGGCAATCAGCCCCAGCATTTT; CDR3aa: CASSMTGGFGNQPQHF
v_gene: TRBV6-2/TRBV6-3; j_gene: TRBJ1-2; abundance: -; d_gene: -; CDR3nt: TGTGCCAGCAGTTACTCGAATTTGGGGCGTCTGGGCTACACCTTC; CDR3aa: CASSYSNLGRLGYTF
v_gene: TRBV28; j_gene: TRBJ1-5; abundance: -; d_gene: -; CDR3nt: TGTGCCAGCAGTTTCGGGGATAGCAATCAGCCCCAGCATTTT; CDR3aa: CASSFGDSNQPQHF
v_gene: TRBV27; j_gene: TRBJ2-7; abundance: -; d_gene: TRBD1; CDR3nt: TGTGCCAGCAGTTCCGAAAACAGGGGGCGAGGGTCCTACGAGCAGTACTTC; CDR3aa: CASSSENRGRGSYEQYF
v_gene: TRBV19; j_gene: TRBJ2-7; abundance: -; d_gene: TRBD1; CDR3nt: TGTGCCAGTAGTGTGGGACAGAGAACCTACGAGCAGTACTTC; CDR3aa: CASSVGQRTYEQYF
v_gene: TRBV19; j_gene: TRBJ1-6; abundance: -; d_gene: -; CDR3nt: TGTGCCAGTAGTGAGGCCCCTTATAATTCACCCCTCCACTTT; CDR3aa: CASSEAPYNSPLHF
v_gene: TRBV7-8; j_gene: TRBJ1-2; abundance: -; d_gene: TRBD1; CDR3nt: TGTGCCAGCAGTCTATCACAGGGGGCGTCTGGCTACACCTTC; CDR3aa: CASSLSQGASGYTF
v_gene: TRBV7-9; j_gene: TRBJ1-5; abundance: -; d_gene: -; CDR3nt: TGTGCCAGCAGCTTAGCGCTACAGCCCCAGCATTTT; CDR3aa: CASSLALQPQHF
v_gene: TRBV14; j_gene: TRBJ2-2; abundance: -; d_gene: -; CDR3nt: TGTGCCAGCAGCCAAGAGTTCGGGTGGACAGGGGAGCTGTTTTTT; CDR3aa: CASSQEFGWTGELFF
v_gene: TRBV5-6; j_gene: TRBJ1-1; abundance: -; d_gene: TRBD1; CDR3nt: TGTGCCAGCAGCCCGGGAGGGGGCCTTCCCACTGAAGCTTTCTTT; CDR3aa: CASSPGGGLPTEAFF
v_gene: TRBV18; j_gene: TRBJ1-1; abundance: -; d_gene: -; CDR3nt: TGTGCCAGCTCACCTCAGGCAGCACGCCTAAGACCTGAAGCTTTCTTT; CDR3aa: CASSPQAARLRPEAFF
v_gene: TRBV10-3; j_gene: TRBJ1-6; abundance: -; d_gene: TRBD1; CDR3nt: TGTGCCATCAGTGCAACGGACAGGGTACGGGTTAATTCACCCCTCCACTTT; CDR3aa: CAISATDRVRVNSPLHF
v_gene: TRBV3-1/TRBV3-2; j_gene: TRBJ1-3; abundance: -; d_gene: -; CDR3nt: TGTGCCAGCAGCCAAGCTGGCAGGTCTGCGGGAAACACCATATATTTT; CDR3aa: CASSQAGRSAGNTIYF
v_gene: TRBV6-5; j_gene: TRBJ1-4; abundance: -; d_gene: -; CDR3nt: TGTGCCAGCAGTCCCGACACCCGGTTAGAAAAACTGTTTTTT; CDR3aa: CASSPDTRLEKLFF
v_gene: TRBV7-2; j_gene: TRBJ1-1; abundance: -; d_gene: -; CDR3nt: TGTGCCAGCAGCTTAGGGCAGGGGTTGGGGGAAGCTTTCTTT; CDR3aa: CASSLGQGLGEAFF
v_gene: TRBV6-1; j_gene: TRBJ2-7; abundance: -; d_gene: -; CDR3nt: TGTGCCAGCAGTGAACCGTTAGACAAGGCCGACTACGAGCAGTACTTC; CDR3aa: CASSEPLDKADYEQYF
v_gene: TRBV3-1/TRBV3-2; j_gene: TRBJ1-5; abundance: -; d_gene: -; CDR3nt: TGTGCCAGCAGCCAAGACGGTGGCCGGGTCGGTCAGCCCCAGCATTTT; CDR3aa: CASSQDGGRVGQPQHF
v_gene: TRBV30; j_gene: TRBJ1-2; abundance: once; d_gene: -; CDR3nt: TGTGCCTGGAGCCAACAGGAGGGCTATGGCTACACCTTC; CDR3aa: CAWSQQEGYGYTF
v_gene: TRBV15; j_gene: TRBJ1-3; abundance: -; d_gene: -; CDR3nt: TGTGCCACCAGCAGAATGGGCGGGGGGGTCTCTGGAAACACCATATATTTT; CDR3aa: CATSRMGGGVSGNTIYF
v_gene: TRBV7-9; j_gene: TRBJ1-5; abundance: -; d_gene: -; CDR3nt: TGTGCCAGCAGCTTAGATGACAGGAACGGGCCCCAGCATTTT; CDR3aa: CASSLDDRNGPQHF
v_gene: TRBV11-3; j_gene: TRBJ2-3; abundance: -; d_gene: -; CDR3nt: TGTGCCAGCAGCTTAGATCCACTCAGCACAGATACGCAGTATTTT; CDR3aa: CASSLDPLSTDTQYF